This is a list of T cell receptor beta chains from one sample in a study of blood T cell repertoires in COVID-19. Measured with immunoSEQ multiplex PCR; TCRdb has only the in-frame clones, and not every one. The table has under 200,000 clones, more than 75% seen once; the top ten hold roughly 2%. Sample: peripheral blood. The source of these receptors is a man aged 45-65 years who had recovered from COVID-19. The CDR3 runs from the conserved cysteine through the conserved F or W. The D gene is left open where the match is weak. Rows give clone size only sometimes, using once, few, many, or a class for an expanded clone.

>TRBJ2-2|NA|TRBV5-1|TRBD2
CASSTTSGKVGELFF
TGCGCCAGCAGCACTACTAGCGGGAAAGTCGGGGAGCTGTTTTTT
>TRBJ1-3|NA|TRBV30|NA
CAWISGNTIYF
TGTGCCTGGATATCCGGAAACACCATATATTTT
>TRBJ2-7|few|TRBV7-2|TRBD2
CASSFSGSRYEQYF
TGTGCCAGCAGCTTTAGCGGGAGTCGGTACGAGCAGTACTTC
>TRBJ2-7|NA|TRBV29-1|TRBD2
CSARGSGGVYEQYF
TGCAGCGCCCGGGGTAGCGGGGGGGTATACGAGCAGTACTTC
>TRBJ2-1|NA|TRBV28|NA
CASSPFLHSLVDEQFF
TGTGCCAGCAGTCCCTTCTTGCATTCTCTAGTCGATGAGCAGTTCTTC
>TRBJ1-2|NA|TRBV7-2|NA
CASSPDQASYYGYTF
TGTGCCAGCAGCCCAGATCAGGCCAGCTACTATGGCTACACCTTC
>TRBJ2-2|NA|TRBV9|NA
CASSGDSNTGELFF
TGTGCCAGCAGCGGGGACTCCAACACCGGGGAGCTGTTTTTT
>TRBJ2-3|NA|TRBV27|NA
CASSPEKIPDTQYF
TGTGCCAGCAGTCCCGAGAAGATTCCAGATACGCAGTATTTT
>TRBJ2-2|few|TRBV28|NA
CASSPLWATGELFF
TGTGCCAGCAGTCCCCTCTGGGCGACGGGGGAGCTGTTTTTT
>TRBJ2-3|NA|TRBV28|TRBD2
CASSRRLAGTDTQYF
TGTGCCAGCAGTCGCCGACTAGCGGGCACAGATACGCAGTATTTT
>TRBJ1-2|NA|TRBV28|NA
CASRSNLGYTF
TGTGCCAGCAGGTCAAACTTGGGCTACACCTTC
>TRBJ2-1|NA|TRBV5-4|NA
CASSLVLVAEQFF
TGTGCCAGCAGCTTGGTGCTTGTGGCTGAGCAGTTCTTC
>TRBJ2-3|NA|TRBV4-1|NA
CASSRDLSGTDTQYF
TGCGCCAGCAGCCGAGATCTAAGCGGCACAGATACGCAGTATTTT
>TRBJ2-7|few|TRBV10-1|TRBD1
CASTPSGTGLLRYEQYF
TGCGCCAGCACCCCATCCGGGACAGGGCTTCTTCGCTACGAGCAGTACTTC
>TRBJ2-7|once|TRBV18|NA
CASSLMQGSYEQYF
TGTGCCAGCTCACTAATGCAGGGGTCCTACGAGCAGTACTTC
>TRBJ2-7|NA|TRBV6-2/TRBV6-3|TRBD1
CASSWGQGYEQYF
TGTGCCAGCAGTTGGGGACAGGGCTACGAGCAGTACTTC
>TRBJ2-3|NA|TRBV28|TRBD2
CASTLSGGHTDTQYF
TGTGCCAGCACCCTAAGCGGGGGGCATACAGATACGCAGTATTTT
>TRBJ1-3|NA|TRBV7-6|TRBD1
CASSLAGDRAGNTIYF
TGTGCCAGCAGCTTAGCGGGCGACAGGGCTGGAAACACCATATATTTT
>TRBJ2-5|NA|TRBV6-5|TRBD2
CASSSGTSKGETQYF
TGTGCCAGCAGTAGCGGGACTTCAAAGGGGGAGACCCAGTACTTC
>TRBJ2-7|NA|TRBV29-1|TRBD1
CSVESGQGINEQYF
TGCAGCGTTGAGTCAGGACAGGGGATTAACGAGCAGTACTTC
>TRBJ2-7|NA|TRBV14|NA
CASSQVQGLSYEQYF
TGTGCCAGCAGCCAAGTTCAGGGGCTCTCCTACGAGCAGTACTTC
>TRBJ2-1|few|TRBV2|TRBD2
CASRATSGGYNEQFF
TGTGCCAGCAGAGCTACTAGCGGAGGTTACAATGAGCAGTTCTTC
>TRBJ2-3|NA|TRBV14|NA
CASSQVPLSGPGWTDTQYF
TGTGCCAGCAGCCAAGTTCCCCTGAGCGGCCCAGGTTGGACAGATACGCAGTATTTT
>TRBJ2-6|once|TRBV21-1|NA
CASTESGGTGGSGANVLTF
TGTGCCAGCACCGAAAGTGGCGGGACAGGGGGCTCTGGGGCCAACGTCCTGACTTTC
>TRBJ1-1|NA|TRBV28|NA
CASGAGGTEAFF
TGTGCCTCGGGTGCAGGAGGAACTGAAGCTTTCTTT
>TRBJ1-2|NA|TRBV4-3|NA
CASSQDGGNGYTF
TGCGCCAGCAGCCAAGATGGAGGGAACGGCTACACCTTC
>TRBJ1-5|NA|TRBV6-2/TRBV6-3|TRBD1
CASSAWGQGFRNQPQHF
TGTGCCAGCAGTGCCTGGGGACAGGGATTCAGGAATCAGCCCCAGCATTTT
>TRBJ1-5|once|TRBV4-1|TRBD1
CASSPERQGVSQPQHF
TGCGCCAGCAGCCCCGAACGGCAGGGGGTTTCTCAGCCCCAGCATTTT
>TRBJ2-7|NA|TRBV12-5|NA
CASGLDGTYEQYF
TGTGCTAGTGGTTTGGACGGGACCTACGAGCAGTACTTC
>TRBJ1-2|NA|TRBV29-1|NA
CSAILDSFIPNYGYTF
TGCAGCGCGATCCTTGACAGTTTCATCCCTAACTATGGCTACACCTTC
>TRBJ2-3|NA|TRBV10-3|NA
CAISPGSQLDTQYF
TGTGCCATCAGCCCGGGATCCCAATTAGATACGCAGTATTTT
>TRBJ2-1|medium-sized|TRBV29-1|TRBD2
CSVNLAGGEYNEQFF
TGCAGCGTGAACCTAGCGGGAGGTGAATACAATGAGCAGTTCTTC
>TRBJ1-2|NA|TRBV9|NA
CASREAGDGYTF
TGTGCCAGCAGGGAAGCAGGGGATGGCTACACCTTC